Below, one T cell receptor beta chain is given with its context. This entry comes from a study of OX40 agonist ivuxolimab in advanced cancers. Clones were sequenced by immunoSEQ multiplex PCR, and TCRdb holds only the in-frame ones, with some missing. The data hold 35,000 to 55,000 clones, with about 85% observed a single time. The TCR was taken from an adult with an advanced solid tumor such as melanoma, head and neck, liver or kidney cancer. Material: CD4+ or CD8+ T cells sorted from blood, obtained in a trial of the OX40 agonist ivuxolimab.

CDR3 DNA: TGTGCCAGCAGCTTAGCGGGGGAAGGGATCTATGGCTACACCTTC. Translating gives CASSLAGEGIYGYTF. The genes are TRBV7-9 and TRBJ1-2, with a possible D match to TRBD1 (5 bases). Germline V lookup: CDR1 SEHNR, CDR2 FQNEAQ (reference sequence). The V end lost 0 bases, the J end lost 4 bases, and 12 bases lay between the germline ends. This CDR3 has 15 residues.